This entry concerns a single T cell receptor beta chain. This clone came up a few times. What this receptor recognizes is not known. No quality values exist for individual bases; no much larger clone is one base distant. Whole blood was collected in K2EDTA tubes by collaborating institutions according to the institutions' own protocols. For TCRbeta analysis, collaborators shipped samples in one of three forms: frozen whole blood, isolated PBMCs, or DNA extracted from either of those sample types. The data belong to a study of blood T cell repertoires in COVID-19 (dated by TCRdb to between 2020 and 2021). Broadly, across the study: Samples from collaborators originated in the United States, Italy and Spain and spanned both the acute and convalescent phases of COVID-19. The prospective study material was composed of cDNA or gDNA derived from T cells, B-cell-depleted T cells, or PBMCs. Subjects who had been exposed to COVID-19, were actively infected with it, or had recovered from it provided the deeply sampled blood TCRbeta repertoires that made up the dataset. The repertoires were made available in a free public database intended to serve as a resource for research on the immune response to SARS-CoV-2. The samples were drawn from the first 160 participants of the ongoing ImmuneRACE study and from over 950 subjects provided by 6 global collaborators. Sample metadata almost always included a de-identified subject ID, COVID-19 status, age in years and sex. HLA class I and class II types, where available, came from metadata supplied by the sample provider rather than from assay-based typing.

CDR1 SGHTA and CDR2 FQGNSA are derived from the germline V gene. The CDR3 starts with the cysteine, ends with the phenylalanine, and has 15 residues. CDR3 DNA is the only sequence kept; it has 45 bases, read in frame from the first base. The germline ends are 11 bases apart after V is trimmed by 2 bases and J by 6 bases. TCRbeta CDR3 regions were amplified from genomic DNA using the immunoSEQ Assay, a bias-controlled multiplex PCR. Per the original workflow: Within the assay, amplification of reference gene primers was used to estimate how many nucleated cells each sample contained. To quantify the absolute abundance of each unique TCRbeta CDR3 rearrangement, sequence reads were collapsed and filtered. For each sample, productive Simpson clonality was calculated as the square root of Simpson's diversity index across productive rearrangements. The immuneACCESS repertoire file appears here via TCRdb, limited to in-frame rearrangements. These files lack a portion of the clones; in checked studies, under half of the deficit traces to unresolved V genes, and the cause of the others is not known. That table gives V, J and clone size, and the DNA gave D and trimming. The sample table holds some 120,000 clones, of which around 80% were seen once. The ten largest account for 1.5% to 2% of the sample.

The study at large found these results: The amount of clinical and demographic metadata varied by source and participant and was provided uncurated.

The chain joins TRBV7-2 to TRBJ1-6; a weak D assignment points to TRBD1 (5 bases agree). This clonotype was sampled from a man in his sixties or seventies with acute or convalescent COVID-19. The source material was peripheral blood. The nucleotide sequence is TGTGCCAGCAGCTTACTCGGGGGTGGTAATTCACCCCTCCACTTT. This translates into CASSLLGGGNSPLHF.